Listed below are T cell receptor beta chains from one sample, sequenced in a study of cytomegalovirus exposure and HLA in healthy donors. Method: immunoSEQ multiplex PCR; TCRdb's copy keeps in-frame clones and lacks some. The repertoire consists of about 170,000 clones, with about four fifths occurring once and the leading ten covering roughly 0.75%. Sequencing was carried out using PBMCs. These receptors were obtained from a young woman in good health and CMV-seronegative. Each CDR3 is given with its conserved first and last residue. A D gene is named only where the DNA matches it firmly. Size is stated for part of the rows, as once, few or many counts, or as a class when the clone is expanded.

v_call: TRBV5-1; clone_size: .; j_call: TRBJ2-1; d_call: TRBD2; cdr3_nt: TGCGCCAGCAGCTACCTAGCGGGAGTCGGCAATGAGCAGTTCTTC; cdr3_aa: CASSYLAGVGNEQFF
v_call: TRBV6-6; clone_size: few; j_call: TRBJ2-1; d_call: TRBD1; cdr3_nt: TGTGCCAGCAGTTACGGGGACAGGGCCGCCTCAGATGAGCAGTTCTTC; cdr3_aa: CASSYGDRAASDEQFF
v_call: TRBV5-4; clone_size: once; j_call: TRBJ2-1; d_call: TRBD1; cdr3_nt: TGTGCCAGCAGGGGGACAGGGGGCTCCTACAATGAGCAGTTCTTC; cdr3_aa: CASRGTGGSYNEQFF
v_call: TRBV29-1; clone_size: once; j_call: TRBJ2-7; d_call: .; cdr3_nt: TGCAGCGTAAGGGGTAGGAGCTCCTACGAGCAGTACTTC; cdr3_aa: CSVRGRSSYEQYF
v_call: TRBV2; clone_size: .; j_call: TRBJ2-3; d_call: TRBD1; cdr3_nt: TGTGCCAGCAGGACAGGGGGCTATGTGGGCACAGATACGCAGTATTTT; cdr3_aa: CASRTGGYVGTDTQYF
v_call: TRBV2; clone_size: .; j_call: TRBJ1-1; d_call: TRBD1; cdr3_nt: TGTGCCAGCAAACCGGGACAGGGGCGGACTGAAGCTTTCTTT; cdr3_aa: CASKPGQGRTEAFF
v_call: TRBV12-2; clone_size: .; j_call: TRBJ1-2; d_call: .; cdr3_nt: TGTGCAAGTCGCTTCTCAGGGTCCGGCTACACCTTC; cdr3_aa: CASRFSGSGYTF
v_call: TRBV28; clone_size: .; j_call: TRBJ1-1; d_call: .; cdr3_nt: TGTGCCAGCAGTCTGGACAGTTTCACTGAAGCTTTCTTT; cdr3_aa: CASSLDSFTEAFF
v_call: TRBV7-8; clone_size: .; j_call: TRBJ2-3; d_call: .; cdr3_nt: TGTGCCAGCAGCTTTAGGGAGGGGGACTCAGATACGCAGTATTTT; cdr3_aa: CASSFREGDSDTQYF
v_call: TRBV6-1; clone_size: .; j_call: TRBJ2-1; d_call: TRBD1; cdr3_nt: TGTGCCAGCATATCGGACAGGGGGTCCTACAATGAGCAGTTCTTC; cdr3_aa: CASISDRGSYNEQFF
v_call: TRBV5-8; clone_size: .; j_call: TRBJ2-1; d_call: TRBD2; cdr3_nt: TGTGCCAGCAGCTCATCCGGGACTAGCGGGAAGGTTAGGTTCTTC; cdr3_aa: CASSSSGTSGKVRFF
v_call: TRBV5-1; clone_size: .; j_call: TRBJ2-3; d_call: TRBD1; cdr3_nt: TGCGCCAGCAGCCAGACAGGGGGGACAGATACGCAGTATTTT; cdr3_aa: CASSQTGGTDTQYF
v_call: TRBV6-5; clone_size: .; j_call: TRBJ1-2; d_call: .; cdr3_nt: TGTGCCAGCAGCTATGGACAGACAACTTATGGCTACACCTTC; cdr3_aa: CASSYGQTTYGYTF
v_call: TRBV7-7; clone_size: once; j_call: TRBJ2-1; d_call: TRBD2; cdr3_nt: TGTGCTAGCAGCTTGGAAGCGGGAGGATTTGGTGAGCAGTTCTTC; cdr3_aa: CASSLEAGGFGEQFF
v_call: TRBV19; clone_size: .; j_call: TRBJ2-5; d_call: TRBD2; cdr3_nt: TGTGCCAGTAGCCTCCCGGGACTAGCGGAGACCCAGTACTTC; cdr3_aa: CASSLPGLAETQYF
v_call: TRBV10-3; clone_size: .; j_call: TRBJ2-2; d_call: TRBD2; cdr3_nt: TGTGCCATCAGTGACCCAGCGGGAGTGACCGGGGAGCTGTTTTTT; cdr3_aa: CAISDPAGVTGELFF
v_call: TRBV5-6; clone_size: .; j_call: TRBJ2-7; d_call: TRBD2; cdr3_nt: TGTGCCAGCAGCTTGGGTTTACTAGCGGGAGTCGGATCGGGCGAGCAGTACTTC; cdr3_aa: CASSLGLLAGVGSGEQYF
v_call: TRBV18; clone_size: .; j_call: TRBJ2-1; d_call: TRBD2; cdr3_nt: TGTGCCAGCTCACCACGCCGACGACTAGCGGGGTCCTACAATGAGCAGTTCTTC; cdr3_aa: CASSPRRRLAGSYNEQFF
v_call: TRBV18; clone_size: few; j_call: TRBJ1-1; d_call: TRBD1; cdr3_nt: TGTGCCAGCTCACTGGGACAGGACCACACTGAAGCTTTCTTT; cdr3_aa: CASSLGQDHTEAFF
v_call: TRBV11-2; clone_size: .; j_call: TRBJ1-1; d_call: TRBD1; cdr3_nt: TGTGCCAGCAGCTTAGCCCACCAGGCAGGGGGCAGTGAAGCTTTCTTT; cdr3_aa: CASSLAHQAGGSEAFF
v_call: TRBV5-6; clone_size: .; j_call: TRBJ2-1; d_call: .; cdr3_nt: TGTGCCAGCAGCCGTATCCTGTTTAGCGCAGCTGAGCAGTTCTTC; cdr3_aa: CASSRILFSAAEQFF
v_call: TRBV5-4; clone_size: .; j_call: TRBJ1-2; d_call: .; cdr3_nt: TGTGCCAGCAGCTTGGACGGGGACTATGGCTACACCTTC; cdr3_aa: CASSLDGDYGYTF
v_call: TRBV5-1; clone_size: .; j_call: TRBJ2-5; d_call: .; cdr3_nt: TGCGCCAGCAGCAGATCCGGGACTGAAGAGACCCAGTACTTC; cdr3_aa: CASSRSGTEETQYF
v_call: TRBV28; clone_size: .; j_call: TRBJ1-2; d_call: .; cdr3_nt: TGTGCCAGCCCCCCAGGGAAACGACACTATGGCTACACCTTC; cdr3_aa: CASPPGKRHYGYTF
v_call: TRBV19; clone_size: once; j_call: TRBJ2-1; d_call: TRBD2; cdr3_nt: TGTGCCAGTAAGGTGACACCCGGGACTAGCGGGAGTGCTTACAATGAGCAGTTCTTC; cdr3_aa: CASKVTPGTSGSAYNEQFF
v_call: TRBV4-3; clone_size: .; j_call: TRBJ2-7; d_call: .; cdr3_nt: TGCGCCAGCAGCCAAGTTTCCGGAAGCGGGTACGAGCAGTACTTC; cdr3_aa: CASSQVSGSGYEQYF
v_call: TRBV6-4; clone_size: .; j_call: TRBJ2-3; d_call: TRBD1; cdr3_nt: TGTGCCAGCAGTGACGGGACAGGCAGCACAGATACGCAGTATTTT; cdr3_aa: CASSDGTGSTDTQYF
v_call: TRBV2; clone_size: .; j_call: TRBJ2-3; d_call: .; cdr3_nt: TGTGCCAGCAGCCTAAGTGGGGGCCCCACAGATACGCAGTATTTT; cdr3_aa: CASSLSGGPTDTQYF
v_call: TRBV18; clone_size: .; j_call: TRBJ2-5; d_call: TRBD1; cdr3_nt: TGTGCCAGCTCACGGAGGACAGGGGGCGCGGAGACCCAGTACTTC; cdr3_aa: CASSRRTGGAETQYF
v_call: TRBV7-9; clone_size: .; j_call: TRBJ2-7; d_call: TRBD1; cdr3_nt: TGTGCCAGCAGCAAAATGGCGGGACAGGGGCGGAACGAGCAGTACTTC; cdr3_aa: CASSKMAGQGRNEQYF
v_call: TRBV6-4; clone_size: .; j_call: TRBJ2-1; d_call: TRBD2; cdr3_nt: TGTGCCAGCAGTGACCGACTAGCGGGCCACAATGAGCAGTTCTTC; cdr3_aa: CASSDRLAGHNEQFF
v_call: TRBV11-2; clone_size: .; j_call: TRBJ1-3; d_call: .; cdr3_nt: TGTGCCAGCAGCTTAGCGGGGGTCTCTGGAAACACCATATATTTT; cdr3_aa: CASSLAGVSGNTIYF
v_call: TRBV29-1; clone_size: .; j_call: TRBJ1-2; d_call: .; cdr3_nt: TGCAGCGTTGAACGTACGGCAGGGGCTGAGGGCTACACCTTC; cdr3_aa: CSVERTAGAEGYTF
v_call: TRBV5-1; clone_size: once; j_call: TRBJ1-1; d_call: .; cdr3_nt: TGCGCCAGCAGCCTTCGTCAGTCGGGCACTGAAGCTTTCTTT; cdr3_aa: CASSLRQSGTEAFF
v_call: TRBV28; clone_size: once; j_call: TRBJ2-6; d_call: .; cdr3_nt: TGTGCCAGCACCCAGGGAGGGGCCAACGTCCTGACTTTC; cdr3_aa: CASTQGGANVLTF
v_call: TRBV6-1; clone_size: .; j_call: TRBJ1-2; d_call: .; cdr3_nt: TGTGCCAGCAGCCTTCCCACCCGGGGCTACACCTTC; cdr3_aa: CASSLPTRGYTF
v_call: TRBV9; clone_size: few; j_call: TRBJ2-5; d_call: .; cdr3_nt: TGTGCCAGCAGTGACCCAGACAGACGATCGGAGACCCAGTACTTC; cdr3_aa: CASSDPDRRSETQYF
v_call: TRBV29-1; clone_size: few; j_call: TRBJ1-4; d_call: TRBD1; cdr3_nt: TGCAGCGTCCAGGGACAGGCAACTAATGAAAAACTGTTTTTT; cdr3_aa: CSVQGQATNEKLFF
v_call: TRBV4-3; clone_size: .; j_call: TRBJ2-7; d_call: TRBD2; cdr3_nt: TGCGCCAGCAGCCAAGATTACAGCGGGAGAGCTCCCGAGCAGTACTTC; cdr3_aa: CASSQDYSGRAPEQYF
v_call: TRBV12-5; clone_size: .; j_call: TRBJ2-3; d_call: TRBD2; cdr3_nt: TGTGCTAGTGGTTTCCCGGGTAGCGGGCACACAGATACGCAGTATTTT; cdr3_aa: CASGFPGSGHTDTQYF